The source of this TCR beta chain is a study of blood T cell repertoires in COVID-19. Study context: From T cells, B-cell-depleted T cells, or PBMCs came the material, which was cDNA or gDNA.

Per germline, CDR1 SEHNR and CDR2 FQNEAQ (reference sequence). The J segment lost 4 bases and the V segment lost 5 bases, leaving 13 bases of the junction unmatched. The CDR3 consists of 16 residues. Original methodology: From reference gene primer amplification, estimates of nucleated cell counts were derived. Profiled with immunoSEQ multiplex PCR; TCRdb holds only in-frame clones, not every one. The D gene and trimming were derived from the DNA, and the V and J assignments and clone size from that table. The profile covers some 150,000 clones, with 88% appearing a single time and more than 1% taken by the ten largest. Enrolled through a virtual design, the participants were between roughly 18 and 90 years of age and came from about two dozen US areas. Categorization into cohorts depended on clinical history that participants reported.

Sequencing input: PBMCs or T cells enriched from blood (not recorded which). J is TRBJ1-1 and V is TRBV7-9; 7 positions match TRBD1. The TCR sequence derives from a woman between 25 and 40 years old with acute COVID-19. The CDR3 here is CASSPAWQGDFTEAFF. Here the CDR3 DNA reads TGTGCCAGCAGCCCCGCGTGGCAGGGGGATTTCACTGAAGCTTTCTTT.